These T cell receptor beta chains were read from a single sample in a study of cytomegalovirus exposure and HLA in healthy donors. Data came from immunoSEQ multiplex PCR; TCRdb stores just in-frame clones and leaves some out. This table holds tens of thousands of clones, about 93% found once. Sequenced sample: PBMCs. These TCRs come from a woman aged 18-29 years in good health and CMV-seronegative. Both conserved end residues are trimmed from each CDR3.

v_gene: TRBV19
CDR3aa: ATGELRNTQY

v_gene: TRBV18
CDR3aa: ASSQQETQY

v_gene: TRBV27
CDR3aa: ASSFRGRFSTEAF

v_gene: TRBV28
CDR3aa: ASGTPGLAGIDTQY

v_gene: TRBV18
CDR3aa: ASSPGTGHNYGYT

v_gene: TRBV28
CDR3aa: ASSLPGQGSYEQY

v_gene: TRBV4-1
CDR3aa: ASSQGSWTGITGELF

v_gene: TRBV7-7
CDR3aa: ASSLGSASVDEQY

v_gene: TRBV7-9
CDR3aa: ASSLAGGPGELF

v_gene: TRBV28
CDR3aa: ASSSTGTGGNGYT

v_gene: TRBV2
CDR3aa: ASRKEDFPHQPQH

v_gene: TRBV4-3
CDR3aa: ASSQEWRLTPVFSGNTIY

v_gene: TRBV30
CDR3aa: AWSPRGGNQPQH

v_gene: TRBV9
CDR3aa: ASSHQKQRGSTDTQY

v_gene: TRBV6-6
CDR3aa: ASRESANTEAF

v_gene: TRBV5-6
CDR3aa: ASSLFQGQFRNGYT

v_gene: TRBV28
CDR3aa: ASSFGARNYGYT

v_gene: TRBV11-2
CDR3aa: ASSLPPGGREQY

v_gene: TRBV11-2
CDR3aa: ASSSVRLSTGELF

v_gene: TRBV6-5
CDR3aa: ASSYRGQGEKLF

v_gene: TRBV9
CDR3aa: ASSVEAGTQY

v_gene: TRBV19
CDR3aa: ASNRGDNQPQH

v_gene: TRBV19
CDR3aa: ASTQGQGRYEQY

v_gene: TRBV4-3
CDR3aa: ASSRGHFSNGYT

v_gene: TRBV27
CDR3aa: ASRRTGTYEQY

v_gene: TRBV7-9
CDR3aa: ASSLDGGGNQPQH

v_gene: TRBV19
CDR3aa: ASSFRVDYGYT

v_gene: TRBV6-4
CDR3aa: ASSGSERENTGELF

v_gene: TRBV7-2
CDR3aa: ASSLARGGDTQY

v_gene: TRBV18
CDR3aa: ASSRGQVPEQY

v_gene: TRBV6-6
CDR3aa: ASSYAPGQGTGGYT

v_gene: TRBV5-5
CDR3aa: ASSAGGVSGNTIY

v_gene: TRBV9
CDR3aa: ASSVGWLGGGARETQY

v_gene: TRBV4-2
CDR3aa: ASSQGGGDYNEQF

v_gene: TRBV13
CDR3aa: ASSERDRDRGRFTDTQY

v_gene: TRBV14
CDR3aa: ASSQELDSTYEQY

v_gene: TRBV27
CDR3aa: ASSKRTGNYGYT

v_gene: TRBV7-7
CDR3aa: ASSSGGQGYNEQF

v_gene: TRBV6-5
CDR3aa: ASRGEGAKNIQY

v_gene: TRBV28
CDR3aa: ASSLLQARAF

v_gene: TRBV18
CDR3aa: ASSPSRTGFNYGYT

v_gene: TRBV6-6
CDR3aa: ASSYGQVNTEAF

v_gene: TRBV28
CDR3aa: ASSFIPYEQY

v_gene: TRBV5-6
CDR3aa: ASSLGVGAYNEQF

v_gene: TRBV7-8
CDR3aa: ASSLGGGARTEAF

v_gene: TRBV28
CDR3aa: ASSTTAYGYT

v_gene: TRBV14
CDR3aa: ASAPLRGDFTEAF

v_gene: TRBV6-4
CDR3aa: ASSEAGNTDTQY

v_gene: TRBV5-1
CDR3aa: ASVPGQGIGETQY